This entry is about one T cell receptor (beta chain). The antigen is not known. Researchers amplified the TCR beta CDR3 regions from RNA transcripts. The HTBI primer set served for first-round RT-PCR of the TCR CDR3. TCRdb called the multiplex PCR reads again in MiXCR, with one record for every CDR3 protein. The sample holds around 490,000 distinct CDR3 sequences, approximately 20% seen once. The ends were cut back, 5 bases at V and 2 bases at J, with 13 bases in the middle. The CDR3 extends over 14 amino acids. Germline loops: CDR1 SGHTA, CDR2 FQGNSA. These data are taken from a study of T cells in Graves' hyperthyroidism and ophthalmopathy. Findings and caveats of the study: Most thyroid clonotypes expanded above 0.001 were also detected in blood.

Diagnoses used clinical symptoms, serum thyroxine and TRAb, thyroid ultrasound and orbital computed tomography. The specimen was blood. The clonotype originates from a man between 40 and 49 years old with Graves' ophthalmopathy. V usage is TRBV7-2 and J usage is TRBJ2-7; D may be TRBD2 (5 bases). CDR3 protein: CASSPDSYPYEQYF. In nucleotides, the CDR3 is TGTGCCAGCAGCCCGGACTCGTACCCCTACGAGCAGTACTTC.